This entry lists 18 T cell receptor beta chains sequenced from one sample in a study of blood T cell repertoires in COVID-19 (dated by TCRdb to about 2020). Library preparation employed the immunoSEQ multiplex PCR assay. TCRdb mirrors the immuneACCESS table, restricted to in-frame sequences. Some clones are absent from its copies; in checked studies, under half trace to an unresolved V gene, and the reason for the others is unknown. Counted in this sample were about 220,000 clones; approximately 78% of them appeared once. The ten largest account for 5.2% of the sample. Sequenced: peripheral blood. The receptors derive from a woman in her seventies with COVID-19, enrolled during active disease.

This chain uses TRBV19 with TRBJ2-7, with 10 nucleotides matching TRBD2. Germline CDR1 LNHDA, CDR2 SQIVND (reference sequence). Trimming took 8 bases from V and 4 from J; bases not matched to a gene: 14. This CDR3 has 16 residues. The CDR3 sequence: CASSFTGASGRYEQYF. The DNA of the CDR3 is TGTGCCAGTTCCTTTACCGGGGCTAGCGGGAGATACGAGCAGTACTTC.

CDR3 amino acids: CASSKAGRNTIYF. CDR3 DNA: TGTGCCAGCAGTAAGGCGGGCAGAAACACCATATATTTT. V and J are TRBV28 and TRBJ1-3; D gene ambiguous. This CDR3 comprises 13 residues. V was pared by 5 bases and J by 5 bases, with 10 bases between. The V gene's germline CDR1 is MDHEN and CDR2 SYDVKM.

The chain links TRBV28 to TRBJ1-2, with D uncertain. Germline values: CDR1 MDHEN, CDR2 SYDVKM. V was pared by 2 bases and J by 4 bases, with 11 bases between. This CDR3 has 14 residues. CDR3 nucleotides: TGTGCCAGCAGTTTAGAAAAGGGAGGCTATGGCTACACCTTC. Translation: CASSLEKGGYGYTF.

The chain carries TRBV9 and TRBJ2-7; a weak D match, TRBD2 (6 bases). The CDR3 consists of 14 residues. The germline V and J ends were trimmed by 0 bases and 3 bases, with 10 bases remaining between them. Per the germline V gene, CDR1 is SGDLS and CDR2 is YYNGEE. The CDR3 is CASSVEGGNYEQYF. In DNA form, the CDR3 reads TGTGCCAGCAGCGTAGAGGGCGGGAACTACGAGCAGTACTTC.

In this sample, this clone turned up once. The J gene is TRBJ2-7, the V gene TRBV11-2, with 12 bases matching TRBD2. With 1 base clipped from V and 5 bases from J, the junction kept 3 bases outside the gene matches. The CDR3 runs 15 residues. CDR1 is SGHAT, CDR2 FQNNGV, per germline. Written as DNA, the CDR3 is TGTGCCAGCAGCTTAGCGGGACTAGCGGGCGACGAGCAGTACTTC. Amino acids: CASSLAGLAGDEQYF.

About this clone: At the DNA level, this CDR3 is encoded by other sequences in the same sample as well. J is TRBJ1-2 and V is TRBV7-2; 9 nucleotides match TRBD1. The CDR3 contains 14 residues. In germline, CDR1 is SGHTA, CDR2 FQGNSA. V gave up 5 bases and J gave up 5 bases; unmatched junction bases: 6. The CDR3 region has the DNA TGTGCCAGCAGCACGGGACAGGGAGGGTATGGCTACACCTTC. It translates to CASSTGQGGYGYTF.

This clone came up once. The V and J genes are TRBV5-4 and TRBJ2-1; a possible D gene is TRBD1 (6 bases). The ends were cut back, 4 bases at V and 9 bases at J, with 14 bases in the middle. In germline, CDR1 is SGHNT, CDR2 YYREEE (reference sequence). The CDR3 spans 13 residues. CDR3 DNA sequence: TGTGCCAGCAGCCCCGGGACAAAGCTTGAGCAGTTCTTC. Protein product: CASSPGTKLEQFF.

The gene calls are TRBV28 and TRBJ2-1; tentative D call: TRBD1 (6 bases). CDR1 is MDHEN and CDR2 is SYDVKM in the germline V gene. Trimming shortened V by 6 bases and J by 10 bases, and 19 bases separated the two germline ends. CDR3 size: 14 residues. The CDR3 protein is CASRDTGIWGEQFF. Written as DNA, the CDR3 is TGTGCCAGCAGGGACACAGGGATCTGGGGGGAGCAGTTCTTC.

Written as DNA, the CDR3 is TGTGCCAGCAGTGAGGTCATCAGCTCTGGAAACACCATATATTTT. It translates to CASSEVISSGNTIYF. The chain has TRBV28 and TRBJ1-3, with no clear D. The CDR3 covers 15 residues. Germline lookup yields CDR1 MDHEN and CDR2 SYDVKM. V shed 5 bases and J shed 0 bases, with 11 bases lying between them.

This clone has more than one count but fewer than ten. The chain combines TRBV2 with TRBJ1-1, with D uncertain. The length of the CDR3 is 12 residues. The germline V and J ends were trimmed by 4 bases and 6 bases, with 9 bases remaining between them. Germline V gene sequence: CDR1 SNHLY, CDR2 FYNNEI. The CDR3 region is CASSVTSAEAFF. For the CDR3, the DNA is TGTGCCAGCAGTGTGACATCGGCTGAAGCTTTCTTT.

The V call is TRBV6-2 or TRBV6-3, the J call TRBJ2-7, with TRBD2 identical over 13 bases. From germline, CDR1 is MNHEY and CDR2 SVGEGT. V lost 5 bases and J lost 1; bases outside the gene matches: 2. The CDR3 is made up of 15 amino acids. The CDR3 coding sequence is TGTGCCAGCAGTCCGACTAGCGGGAGGTCCTACGAGCAGTACTTC. This encodes CASSPTSGRSYEQYF.

The chain couples TRBV4-1 to TRBJ2-1, with D tentatively TRBD2 (7 bases). The V gene's germline CDR1 is MGHRA and CDR2 YSYEKL. The CDR3 length is 16 residues. Trimming stripped 1 base from V and 8 bases from J, with 18 bases between. Written as DNA, the CDR3 is TGCGCCAGCAGCCAAGGTGTCGGGGGGCCTGGGGATGAGCAGTTCTTC. The encoded protein is CASSQGVGGPGDEQFF.

The chain employs TRBV11-1 and TRBJ2-1, with D maybe TRBD2 (6 bases). The V and J ends lost 5 bases and 6 bases respectively, with 17 bases between them. Germline V gene sequence: CDR1 SGHAT, CDR2 FQDESV (reference sequence). The CDR3 contains 15 residues. Here the CDR3 DNA reads TGTGCCAGCAGCCCCTGGGTAGCGGTATCCAATGAGCAGTTCTTC. Residues: CASSPWVAVSNEQFF.

This clone was seen just once. The V gene is TRBV18, the J gene TRBJ2-2; the D gene is possibly TRBD1 (5 bases). CDR1 and CDR2 from the germline V gene are KGHSH and LQKENI. The V and J ends lost 3 bases and 1 base respectively, with 15 bases between them. This CDR3 spans 17 amino acids. CDR3 loop: CASSPPGFDLNTGELFF. The CDR3 bases are TGTGCCAGCTCACCCCCAGGGTTTGATCTGAACACCGGGGAGCTGTTTTTT.

The chain links TRBV18 to TRBJ1-5, with 10 bases identical to TRBD1. Trimming cost V 4 bases and J 5 bases; bases outside gene matches: 2. The CDR3 spans 14 residues. CDR1 is KGHSH and CDR2 is LQKENI in the germline V gene. The CDR3 is CASSRGTGDQPQHF. CDR3 coding DNA: TGTGCCAGCTCACGAGGGACAGGGGATCAGCCCCAGCATTTT. Looking up the rest from reference TRBV18 and TRBJ1-5 gives the full variable domain: NAGVMQNPRHLVRRRGQEARLRCSPMKGHSHVYWYRQLPEEGLKFMVYLQKENIIDESGMPKERFSAEFPKEGPSILRIQQVVRGDSAAYFCASSRGTGDQPQHFGDGTRLSIL.

The chain uses TRBV6-5 and TRBJ2-5; 7 nucleotides agree with TRBD2. Germline V CDR1 and CDR2: MNHEY, SVGAGI. V shed 6 bases, J shed 4 bases, and the junction held 8 bases outside the gene matches. This CDR3 region has 14 residues. The chain's CDR3 is CASRSTGGRETQYF. The CDR3 nucleotides are TGTGCCAGCAGGTCAACGGGAGGCAGAGAGACCCAGTACTTC.

V gene TRBV5-1 combines with J gene TRBJ1-4; 9 bases agree with TRBD1. The CDR3 extends over 14 amino acids. CDR1 and CDR2 (germline): SGHRS, YFSETQ. Unmatched junction bases numbered 6, after V lost 4 bases and J lost 8 bases. CDR3 protein: CASSQGQGHEKLFF. The CDR3 DNA reads as TGCGCCAGCAGCCAGGGACAGGGTCACGAAAAACTGTTTTTT.

This chain uses TRBV5-5 with TRBJ2-3; D gene uncertain. The germline gives CDR1 SGHKS, CDR2 YYEKEE (reference sequence). V was shortened by 1 base and J by 0 bases, with 9 bases between the two germline ends. The CDR3 covers 15 residues. DNA of the CDR3: TGTGCCAGCAGCTTGTCCGGAGCTAGCACAGATACGCAGTATTTT. It codes for CASSLSGASTDTQYF.